This entry describes one T cell receptor (beta chain). Looked up from germline, CDR1 is SNHLY and CDR2 is FYNNEI. Trimming took 6 bases from V and 5 from J, leaving 16 bases between them. This CDR3 comprises 14 residues. This entry belongs to a study of blood T cell repertoires in COVID-19. Overall study context: The samples span acute and convalescent COVID-19 from the United States, Italy and Spain. PBMCs, B-cell-depleted T cells, or T cells were the source of the cDNA or gDNA that made up the material.

Study processing details: Reference gene primers were amplified, and this amplification served to estimate nucleated cell counts. The protocol was immunoSEQ multiplex PCR, while the TCRdb copy is restricted to in-frame clones and leaves out a portion. V and J calls and clone size are as listed in that table; D and trimming were resolved from the DNA. The data show about 98,000 clones, roughly 86% seen once. The clonotype was recovered from a man aged 50 to 60 with acute or convalescent COVID-19. This chain uses TRBV2 with TRBJ1-2, with D possibly being TRBD1 (6 bases). Sequenced: peripheral blood. The CDR3 spells CASRDRTERYGYTF. The DNA for the CDR3 is TGTGCCAGCAGAGACAGGACAGAGAGGTATGGCTACACCTTC.